The rows below give T cell receptor beta chains drawn from one sample of a study of shared clonotypes between healthy human individuals. The table came from immunoSEQ multiplex PCR; TCRdb's copy has only in-frame clones and leaves some out. Of about 2.3 million clones in the sample, about nine tenths were seen once. Material: naive CD4+ T cells from PBMCs. The receptors derive from a man aged 18 to 30 in good health. Some clones in this sample may be carry-over from other donors' samples. CDR3s include the opening cysteine and the closing phenylalanine or tryptophan. D genes are given only for firm matches. Clone size appears in some rows only: once, few, many, or a class for an expanded clone.

cdr3_length	clone_size	d_call	v_call	j_call	cdr3_nt	cdr3_aa
15	-	-	TRBV4-1	TRBJ1-2	TGCGCCAGCAGCCAAGTGGGCAAAAGGGGCTATGGCTACACCTTC	CASSQVGKRGYGYTF
12	-	-	TRBV9	TRBJ2-7	TGTGCCAGCACCGGCCCCGGGGGCGAGCAGTACTTC	CASTGPGGEQYF
14	-	TRBD1	TRBV18	TRBJ1-5	TGTGCCAGCTCAGCTACAGGGGTTGTCCAGCCCCAGCATTTT	CASSATGVVQPQHF
15	-	-	TRBV5-6	TRBJ1-1	TGTGCCAGCGGGATCTTGGAGGGACGTGACACTGAAGCTTTCTTT	CASGILEGRDTEAFF
16	once	TRBD2	TRBV7-2	TRBJ2-7	TGTGCCAGCAGCTCACGGACTAGCGGGAGGTTGGGCGAGCAGTACTTC	CASSSRTSGRLGEQYF
15	-	TRBD1	TRBV6-6	TRBJ2-7	TGTGCCAGCAGTTACTTTGGACAGGGACACTACGAGCAGTACTTC	CASSYFGQGHYEQYF
15	-	TRBD1	TRBV11-3	TRBJ2-2	TGTGCCAGCAGCCTCCGACAGGGGACAACCGGGGAGCTGTTTTTT	CASSLRQGTTGELFF
20	-	-	TRBV4-2	TRBJ1-3	TGTGCCAGCAGCCAGGAAATTCAGGGTCGGGGCCCTTACTCTGGAAACACCATATATTTT	CASSQEIQGRGPYSGNTIYF
15	-	TRBD1	TRBV5-1	TRBJ2-5	TGCGCCAGCAGCTTGGTCGGACAGGGGAGGGAGACCCAGTACTTC	CASSLVGQGRETQYF
16	-	TRBD1	TRBV15	TRBJ1-3	TGTGCCACCAGCAGAGGGGGACAGCACTCTGGAAACACCATATATTTT	CATSRGGQHSGNTIYF
15	-	-	TRBV18	TRBJ1-4	TGTGCCAGCTCACCACCGTCGGAGTTCGATGAAAAACTGTTTTTT	CASSPPSEFDEKLFF
11	-	-	TRBV18	TRBJ2-1	TGTGCCAGCTCACCAAAGGATGAGCAGTTCTTC	CASSPKDEQFF
14	-	-	TRBV6-6	TRBJ2-7	TGTGCCAGCATAAAAGGGGAAGGGATCTACGAGCAGTACTTC	CASIKGEGIYEQYF
14	-	-	TRBV7-3	TRBJ2-3	TGTGCCAGCAGCTTATGGGGGAGTACAGATACGCAGTATTTT	CASSLWGSTDTQYF
15	-	-	TRBV27	TRBJ2-3	TGTGCCAGCAGGAGGGACGGCCTTAGCACAGATACGCAGTATTTT	CASRRDGLSTDTQYF